This T cell receptor beta chain stems from a study of cytomegalovirus exposure and HLA in healthy donors. Germline V CDR1 and CDR2: SQVTM, ANQGSEA. V dropped 4 bases and J dropped 7 bases, with 13 bases sitting between them. CDR3 length: 12 amino acids. Use of 60 Vbeta and 13 Jbeta primers characterized the PCR. Data came from immunoSEQ multiplex PCR; TCRdb stores just in-frame clones and leaves some out. The data contain around 100,000 clones, about 80% of them singletons. Notes on this clone: Its matching antigen is unknown.

Study conclusions and caveats: Specific recognition of CMV antigens was confirmed in vitro for three chains (all CMV-associated). It was likely that a cluster of highly shared sequence variants was a sequencing artifact.

The material sequenced was PBMCs. This clonotype was obtained from a female donor in good health and CMV-seropositive. This rearrangement joins TRBV29-1 to TRBJ2-5; D gene uncertain. CDR3 region: CSVALRRGTQYF. DNA for the CDR3: TGCAGCGTTGCCTTGAGGCGAGGGACCCAGTACTTC.